This entry features one T cell receptor beta chain sequence. Its antigen is unknown. The data were taken from a study of shared clonotypes between healthy human individuals. Trimming removed 3 bases at V and 7 bases at J, with 14 bases between. The CDR3 covers 14 residues. Germline loops: CDR1 SGDLS, CDR2 YYNGEE. Whole-study results and caveats: All-four-donor shared clonotypes had higher generation probabilities than non-shared clonotypes did. Richness estimates generally favored naive over memory subsets.

Data came from immunoSEQ multiplex PCR; TCRdb stores just in-frame clones and leaves some out. The sample includes roughly 2.1 million clones, 85% to 95% of them seen just once. Terminally differentiated effector memory CD45RA+ cells were excluded from the naive CD8 cells, which were CD45RO-negative and positively selected for CCR7. The receptor was derived from a young man in good health. Some clones in this sample may be carry-over from other donors' samples. The rearrangement joins TRBV9 to TRBJ2-1; D remains ambiguous. The material sequenced was naive CD8+ T cells from PBMCs. In DNA form, the CDR3 reads TGTGCCAGCAGCGACCTCGAGGATTGGAATGAGCAGTTCTTC. Residues: CASSDLEDWNEQFF.